A single sample gave rise to the 17 T cell receptor beta chains below, sequenced in a study of Graves' ophthalmopathy and Graves' hyperthyroidism (dated by TCRdb to the late 2010s). The data were produced on an Illumina HiSeq 2000. For repertoire sequencing, TCR beta CDR3 regions were amplified from RNA transcripts. HTBI primers and the Qiagen OneStep RT-PCR kit were used in a first-round RT-PCR, which was followed by a second-round multiplex PCR, size selection and purification. TCRdb trimmed the raw reads at Q25, called clones with MiXCR and kept productive beta chains. When rows share a CDR3 protein, they turn into one entry using the most common DNA and genes. Present in this sample are some 360,000 distinct CDR3 sequences, 15% to 20% of which were seen just once. About 2.4% of the sample lies in the top ten. The sequencing sample was made of peripheral blood. Every receptor here comes from an adult woman with stable Graves' hyperthyroidism.

Here the CDR3 reads CASSQRTGLTYEQYF. In DNA form, the CDR3 reads TGCGCCAGCAGCCAAAGGACAGGGCTAACCTACGAGCAGTACTTC. The chain carries TRBV4-1 and TRBJ2-7; 8 bases align to TRBD1. The V gene's germline CDR1 is MGHRA and CDR2 YSYEKL. The CDR3 has 15 residues. Germline trimming cut 2 bases from V and 2 bases from J; bases unmatched to any gene: 5.

This clonotype was counted ten times or more. The chain joins TRBV24-1 to TRBJ2-7; TRBD1 matches 7 bases. This CDR3 spans 14 amino acids. V lost 3 bases to trimming and J lost 3 bases; unmatched junction nucleotides: 4. Germline V lookup: CDR1 KGHDR, CDR2 SFDVKD. The CDR3 reads CATSDATGNYEQYF. The CDR3 nucleotides read TGTGCCACCAGTGATGCGACAGGGAACTACGAGCAGTACTTC.

This clonotype was seen repeatedly, ten times or more. The rearrangement links TRBV5-1 to TRBJ2-7; D gene unclear. V was pared by 0 bases and J by 0 bases, with 19 bases between. Germline values: CDR1 SGHRS, CDR2 YFSETQ. This CDR3 contains 18 residues. The DNA for the CDR3 is TGCGCCAGCAGCTTGGTAAGCAGGTACGGCCCTAGCTCCTACGAGCAGTACTTC. Protein: CASSLVSRYGPSSYEQYF.

As regards this clonotype: Relative to the germline gene, one junction end is altered; a read error may explain this. This chain connects TRBV7-8 to TRBJ2-2, with 7 bases aligning to TRBD1. The CDR3 is 15 residues long. Germline lookup yields CDR1 SGHVS and CDR2 FQNEAQ. CDR3 coding DNA: TGCGCCAGCAGCCAAGGGACAGCCTTCACCGGGGAGCTGTTTTTT. Protein sequence: CASSQGTAFTGELFF.

This clonotype has ten or more counts. The V and J genes are TRBV2 and TRBJ2-1, with D possibly TRBD2 on 6 matching bases. CDR3 size: 15 residues. Trimming pared 1 base from V and 7 bases from J, leaving 14 bases between. Germline CDR1 SNHLY, CDR2 FYNNEI. CDR3 coding DNA: TGTGCCAGCAGTGAAGGTGCGGGAAATGGTAATGAGCAGTTCTTC. It codes for CASSEGAGNGNEQFF.

The chain has TRBV14 and TRBJ1-2; no definite D call. V dropped 1 base and J dropped 7 bases, with 13 bases sitting between them. CDR1 SGHDN and CDR2 FVKESK come from the germline V gene. This CDR3 is built from 14 residues. The CDR3 protein is CASSQAAVLGGYTF. In DNA, the CDR3 is TGTGCCAGCAGCCAAGCTGCGGTCCTTGGTGGCTACACCTTC. The full variable domain, with the rest looked up from reference TRBV14 and TRBJ1-2, is EAGVTQFPSHSVIEKGQTVTLRCDPISGHDNLYWYRRVMGKEIKFLLHFVKESKQDESGMPNNRFLAERTGGTYSTLKVQPAELEDSGVYFCASSQAAVLGGYTFGSGTRLTVV.

This clonotype was seen many times. V and J are TRBV27 and TRBJ2-7; the D call may be TRBD1 or TRBD2 (5 bases each). This CDR3 region has 16 residues. Trimming stripped 6 bases from V and 2 bases from J, with 20 bases between. The germline gives CDR1 MNHEY, CDR2 SMNVEV (reference sequence). The DNA for the CDR3 is TGTGCCAGCAGCCCTTCCAATCGGGGCTATGCCTACGAGCAGTACTTC. It codes for CASSPSNRGYAYEQYF.

This clonotype was seen many times. The chain links TRBV28 to TRBJ1-1; D not certain. The CDR3 totals 12 residues. The V end lost 6 bases, the J end lost 1 base, and 6 bases lay between the germline ends. Germline V CDR1 and CDR2: MDHEN, SYDVKM. The CDR3 spells CASRPSNTEAFF. CDR3 nucleotide sequence: TGTGCCAGCAGGCCCTCGAACACTGAAGCTTTCTTT.

Many counts were recorded for this clonotype. The V gene is TRBV30, the J gene TRBJ1-5, with unresolved D. CDR3 length: 13 residues. The germline CDR1 and CDR2 sequences are GTSNPN and SVGIG (reference sequence). The V gene lost 2 bases and the J gene lost 0 bases, with 5 bases spanning the gap. Here the CDR3 reads CAWSLHSNQPQHF. The CDR3 nucleotides are TGTGCCTGGAGTCTACATAGCAATCAGCCCCAGCATTTT.

In this sample, this clonotype turned up many times. The DNA for the CDR3 is TGTGCCAGCAGCCCGGGACCCTTGGGCACTGAAGCTTTCTTT. It is translated as CASSPGPLGTEAFF. V gene TRBV11-2 combines with J gene TRBJ1-1; D possibly corresponds to TRBD1 (5 bases). The V gene's germline CDR1 is SGHAT and CDR2 FQNNGV. V gave up 5 bases and J gave up 4 bases, with 14 bases separating them. The CDR3 has 14 residues.

This clonotype occurred a few times. The rearrangement links TRBV7-8 to TRBJ2-4; 7 bases are a match to TRBD2. Germline assignment: CDR1 SGHVS and CDR2 FQNEAQ. The J segment lost 8 bases and the V segment lost 5 bases, leaving 21 bases of the junction unmatched. The CDR3 sequence is 18 residues long. CDR3 DNA: TGTGCCAGCAGCCAAGGGTGGCGCGGCGGGAGCCGGGGTTACATTCAGTACTTC. Residues: CASSQGWRGGSRGYIQYF.

V usage is TRBV10-3 and J usage is TRBJ2-7, with TRBD1 matching over 11 bases. This CDR3 has 14 residues. The V gene end was trimmed by 6 bases and the J gene end by 6 bases; junction bases not matched to a gene: 7. The germline V gene encodes CDR1 ENHRY and CDR2 SYGVKD. This CDR3 reads CAIRPGQGDVEQYF. Written as DNA, the CDR3 is TGTGCCATCAGACCGGGACAGGGGGACGTCGAGCAGTACTTC.

The sample holds many counts of this clonotype. The chain carries TRBV29-1 and TRBJ1-5; a possible D gene is TRBD1 (5 bases). Germline V CDR1 and CDR2: SQVTM, ANQGSEA. V was pared by 5 bases and J by 7 bases, with 18 bases between. This CDR3 region has 14 residues. The CDR3 DNA reads as TGCAGCGTTCTCTTGCCCAGGGAAGGCCAGCCCCAGCATTTT. Translation: CSVLLPREGQPQHF.

This clonotype has ten or more counts. The chain uses TRBV5-1 and TRBJ2-2; the match to TRBD1 covers 8 bases. Germline V gene lookup returns CDR1 SGHRS and CDR2 YFSETQ. This CDR3 has 14 amino acids. The junction had 2 bases not matched to a gene; V was cut back by 4 bases and J by 3 bases. CDR3 sequence reads: CASSEGQDTGELFF. In DNA form, the CDR3 reads TGCGCCAGCAGCGAGGGACAGGACACCGGGGAGCTGTTTTTT. Full variable domain (missing parts from reference TRBV5-1 and TRBJ2-2): KAGVTQTPRYLIKTRGQQVTLSCSPISGHRSVSWYQQTPGQGLQFLFEYFSETQRNKGNFPGRFSGRQFSNSRSEMNVSTLELGDSALYLCASSEGQDTGELFFGEGSRLTVL.

V usage is TRBV12-3 or TRBV12-4 and J usage is TRBJ2-7; 7 positions agree with TRBD2. The CDR3 has 14 amino acids. Trimming took 3 bases from V and 5 from J; bases not matched to a gene: 7. CDR3: CASSFREDVDEQYF. Written as DNA, the CDR3 is TGTGCCAGCAGTTTTCGGGAGGACGTTGACGAGCAGTACTTC.

This clonotype was seen only a few times. The CDR3 nucleotides read TGTGCCTGGGACGGACAGAGCACCGGGGAGCTGTTTTTT. Translation gives CAWDGQSTGELFF. The chain combines TRBV30 with TRBJ2-2; perhaps TRBD1 as D (6 bases). The CDR3 totals 13 residues. The germline CDR1 and CDR2 sequences are GTSNPN and SVGIG (reference sequence). The V end lost 5 bases, the J end lost 4 bases, and 11 bases lay between the germline ends.

This clonotype was picked up many times. The V gene is TRBV10-3, the J gene TRBJ1-2, with TRBD1 as a possible D gene (5 bases). The V end lost 3 bases, the J end lost 5 bases, and 10 bases lay between the germline ends. This CDR3 spans 13 amino acids. Per germline, CDR1 ENHRY and CDR2 SYGVKD. The CDR3 sequence is CAISDSGGYGYTF. The CDR3 DNA follows: TGTGCCATCAGTGACAGTGGGGGATATGGCTACACCTTC.